The clone carrying this T cell receptor beta chain was detected ten times or more. Antigen specificity is unknown. A single record per CDR3 protein comes from TCRdb applying MiXCR to the reads. The table has 58,000 or so distinct CDR3 sequences, about 20% seen once; the top ten hold around 2.3%. This record comes from a study of lung T cells in sarcoidosis with Löfgren's syndrome. General study findings and limits: The most expanded V genes in Löfgren's patients were reportedly TRAV12-1 and TRBV2. Shared TRAV12-1 and TRBV2 CDR3 motifs were reported across several patients.

V gave up 6 bases and J gave up 4 bases; unmatched junction bases: 4. Germline V gene sequence: CDR1 MRHNA, CDR2 SNTAGT. The CDR3 runs to 15 residues. The sample comprised CD4+ T cells from PBMCs. This chain links TRBV6-4 with TRBJ2-1; 12 bases are a match to TRBD2. The TCR was taken from a human donor with sarcoidosis (Löfgren's syndrome or another form), or a control subject (not recorded which). Here the CDR3 DNA reads TGTGCCAGCAGCGTTCTAGCGGGGGGGTACAATGAGCAGTTCTTC. This codes for CASSVLAGGYNEQFF.